The 31 T cell receptor beta chains given below trace back to one sample, sequenced in a study of T cell repertoires in cytomegalovirus infection. TCRdb called the reads again in MiXCR, with one record for every CDR3 protein. The sample yields about 490,000 distinct CDR3 sequences, approximately 15% seen once. The sample taken for sequencing was CD8+ T cells from PBMCs. The receptors originated from a human donor in good health (CMV status not recorded). Some clones in this sample may be carry-over from other donors' samples.

This clonotype was counted at least ten times. The genes are TRBV4-2 and TRBJ2-3; 7 nucleotides agree with TRBD2. The CDR3 has 17 amino acids. Unmatched junction bases numbered 11, after V lost 0 bases and J lost 5 bases. Germline V gene lookup returns CDR1 LGHNA and CDR2 YNFKEQ. The CDR3 nucleotides read TGTGCCAGCAGCCAAGATCACGCGGGAGCAGTGCTAGATACGCAGTATTTT. Residues: CASSQDHAGAVLDTQYF.

This clonotype has a count of ten or more. This CDR3 reads CASTRTGKNEQYF. The CDR3 DNA is TGTGCCAGCACCCGGACAGGGAAAAACGAGCAGTACTTC. V is TRBV6-6 and J is TRBJ2-7; TRBD1 matches at 8 bases. Germline-derived CDR1 and CDR2 are MNHNY and SVGAGI (reference sequence). There are 13 residues in the CDR3. V lost 7 bases and J lost 5; bases outside the gene matches: 7.

The chain carries TRBV15 and TRBJ2-5; D is unclear. The V gene's germline CDR1 is LNHNV and CDR2 YYDKDF (reference sequence). This CDR3 has 16 residues. Trimming removed 1 base from V and 2 bases from J, with 14 bases in between. As DNA, the CDR3 is TGTGCCACCAGCAGAGTAGGGATTTGGGTTCAAGAGACCCAGTACTTC. Its protein is CATSRVGIWVQETQYF.

This chain links TRBV3-1 with TRBJ1-2, with 9 nucleotides matching TRBD1. The CDR3 runs to 15 residues. V lost 6 bases, J lost 3 bases, and 8 bases stayed unmatched. CDR1 is LGHDT, CDR2 YNNKEL, per germline (reference sequence). The CDR3 reads CASRNIRDRDYGYTF. Here the CDR3 DNA reads TGTGCCAGCAGAAACATCCGGGACAGGGACTATGGCTACACCTTC.

This clonotype was counted many times. The chain recombines TRBV6-2 or TRBV6-3 with TRBJ1-1; 9 bases align to TRBD1. CDR1 and CDR2 from the germline V gene are MNHEY and SVGEGT. The CDR3 covers 14 residues. The ends lost 9 bases at V and 4 bases at J; junction bases unmatched: 9. The CDR3 bases are TGTGCCAGGGGGACAGGGCTCCTTCTCACTGAAGCTTTCTTT. Protein: CARGTGLLLTEAFF.

A few counts support this clonotype. The chain is built from TRBV3-1 and TRBJ2-5, with 9 bases matching TRBD2. The CDR3 sequence is 16 residues long. Looked up from germline, CDR1 is LGHDT and CDR2 is YNNKEL (reference sequence). Trimming at V came to 3 bases and at J to 4 bases, leaving 9 bases not matched to a gene. The CDR3 DNA sequence: TGTGCCAGCAGCCAGATAGCGGGGGAAACGGGAGAGACCCAGTACTTC. This translates into CASSQIAGETGETQYF.

This clonotype was seen only a few times. This chain connects TRBV5-1 to TRBJ2-7; a weak D match, TRBD2 (6 bases). V was trimmed by 1 base and J by 2 bases, leaving 13 bases between them. Per the germline V gene, CDR1 is SGHRS and CDR2 is YFSETQ. This CDR3 contains 15 residues. CDR3 DNA: TGCGCCAGCAGCTTGAACAGGAGGGGAACCTACGAGCAGTACTTC. Translating gives CASSLNRRGTYEQYF.

The table lists this clonotype with many counts. The chain recombines TRBV28 with TRBJ2-3; 13 nucleotides align to TRBD2. Germline values: CDR1 MDHEN, CDR2 SYDVKM. With 4 bases clipped from V and 5 bases from J, the junction kept 6 bases outside the gene matches. The CDR3 extends over 16 amino acids. The DNA of the CDR3 is TGTGCCAGCAGTTCCGGACTAGCGGGAGTGGTAGATACGCAGTATTTT. Translated, it gives CASSSGLAGVVDTQYF.

Ten or more counts support this clonotype. The chain has TRBV7-8 and TRBJ2-5; 8 bases line up with TRBD2. The ends lost 6 bases at V and 3 bases at J; junction bases unmatched: 9. This CDR3 is built from 15 residues. CDR1 SGHVS and CDR2 FQNEAQ come from the germline V gene. Written as DNA, the CDR3 is TGTGCCAGCAGATGGGGAACTAGCGGAGAAGAGACCCAGTACTTC. It is translated as CASRWGTSGEETQYF.

This clonotype was counted a few times. The rearrangement joins TRBV4-1 to TRBJ2-3, with TRBD2 matching 8 bases. V lost 1 base, J lost 8 bases, and 11 bases stayed unmatched. CDR1 and CDR2 (germline): MGHRA, YSYEKL. This CDR3 region has 16 residues. The CDR3 nucleotides read TGCGCCAGCAGCCAAGGAACGGGGGGGCTATCGGCTACGCAGTATTTT. Residues: CASSQGTGGLSATQYF.

This clonotype was seen a few times. The rearrangement joins TRBV20-1 to TRBJ2-1; D may be TRBD2 (5 bases). This CDR3 is 16 amino acids long. The germline V gene has CDR1 DFQATT and CDR2 SNEGSKA (reference sequence). Trimming stripped 3 bases from V and 4 bases from J, with 19 bases between. In DNA, the CDR3 is TGCAGTGCTAGGTTGGGCCGAGGGCAATTTTACAATGAGCAGTTCTTC. Encoded protein: CSARLGRGQFYNEQFF.

This clonotype was recorded at least ten times. The rearrangement links TRBV2 to TRBJ2-5, with 12 bases lining up with TRBD2. The germline gives CDR1 SNHLY, CDR2 FYNNEI. The junction had 11 bases not matched to a gene; V was cut back by 5 bases and J by 4 bases. The CDR3 has 17 amino acids. The CDR3 region has the DNA TGTGCCAGCAGTCTCTTGCTAGCGGGAGGGCCTCGAGAGACCCAGTACTTC. Encoded protein: CASSLLLAGGPRETQYF.

The genes are TRBV18 and TRBJ2-1; TRBD1 might be the D (5 bases). Germline CDR1 is KGHSH and CDR2 is LQKENI. Trimming stripped 0 bases from V and 0 bases from J, with 15 bases between. The CDR3 contains 18 residues. The CDR3 DNA sequence: TGTGCCAGCTCACCACCTGTCCGACAGAGTACCTCCTACAATGAGCAGTTCTTC. Residues: CASSPPVRQSTSYNEQFF. Complete variable domain (other parts from reference TRBV18 and TRBJ2-1): NAGVMQNPRHLVRRRGQEARLRCSPMKGHSHVYWYRQLPEEGLKFMVYLQKENIIDESGMPKERFSAEFPKEGPSILRIQQVVRGDSAAYFCASSPPVRQSTSYNEQFFGPGTRLTVL.

This chain uses TRBV20-1 with TRBJ2-3; 11 nucleotides match TRBD2. V gave up 3 bases and J gave up 4 bases; unmatched junction bases: 15. Per the germline V gene, CDR1 is DFQATT and CDR2 is SNEGSKA (reference sequence). The CDR3 length is 18 residues. Written as DNA, the CDR3 is TGCAGTGCTAGCGCCACTAGCGGGAGATCGGGCGGAGCAGATACGCAGTATTTT. The encoded protein is CSASATSGRSGGADTQYF.

The J gene is TRBJ1-1, the V gene TRBV27; tentatively, D is TRBD1 (6 bases). The length of the CDR3 is 14 residues. Germline lookup yields CDR1 MNHEY and CDR2 SMNVEV (reference sequence). Trimming cost V 6 bases and J 2 bases, with 13 bases left between them. This chain's CDR3 is CASSLGTFNTEAFF. In DNA, the CDR3 is TGTGCCAGCAGCTTAGGGACATTCAACACTGAAGCTTTCTTT.

This clonotype has ten or more counts. The chain carries TRBV11-1 and TRBJ2-5; 8 nucleotides match TRBD2. V dropped 5 bases and J dropped 1; count of bases not matched to a gene: 0. CDR1 is SGHAT, CDR2 FQDESV, per germline (reference sequence). The CDR3 consists of 13 residues. The CDR3 nucleotides read TGTGCCAGCAGCGCGGGGGGCCAAGAGACCCAGTACTTC. This codes for CASSAGGQETQYF.

Only a few counts were recorded for this clonotype. The chain couples TRBV2 to TRBJ2-7, with TRBD1 matching over 8 bases. Germline V gene data show CDR1 as SNHLY and CDR2 as FYNNEI. This CDR3 is 18 amino acids long. With 4 bases clipped from V and 6 bases from J, the junction kept 20 bases outside the gene matches. The chain's CDR3 is CASSARDRWGEGNFEQYF. CDR3 in DNA: TGTGCCAGCAGTGCGCGGGACAGGTGGGGAGAGGGGAATTTCGAGCAGTACTTC.

The chain links TRBV24-1 to TRBJ2-7; D tentatively reads TRBD1 or TRBD2 (5 bases each). Trimming removed 3 bases from V and 6 bases from J, with 8 bases in between. The CDR3 consists of 12 residues. Per germline, CDR1 KGHDR and CDR2 SFDVKD. The chain's CDR3 is CATSDGGTEQYF. CDR3 nucleotide sequence: TGTGCCACCAGTGATGGGGGAACCGAGCAGTACTTC.

This clonotype was found once. The chain links TRBV10-3 to TRBJ1-2; 7 nucleotides align to TRBD1. Germline V gene sequence: CDR1 ENHRY, CDR2 SYGVKD. Trimming removed 2 bases from V and 8 bases from J; junction bases left unmatched: 14. This CDR3 is built from 16 residues. The CDR3 coding sequence is TGTGCCATCAGTGAGATAACGGACAGGCTGGTAAAGGGCTACACCTTC. Translated, it gives CAISEITDRLVKGYTF.

The sample holds many counts of this clonotype. The rearrangement uses TRBV6-5 and TRBJ1-1, with D possibly matching TRBD1 (5 bases). CDR1 and CDR2 from the germline V gene are MNHEY and SVGAGI. Trimming removed 2 bases at V and 3 bases at J, with 13 bases between. The CDR3 runs 15 residues. CDR3 DNA: TGTGCCAGCAGTTACACCACCGACAGTTACACTGAAGCTTTCTTT. Translated, it gives CASSYTTDSYTEAFF.

This clonotype was seen more than once but under ten times. The CDR3 nucleotides are TGCAGCGCGGGCGACAGGGGGCCCTCTGGGGCCAACGTCCTGACTTTC. Its protein is CSAGDRGPSGANVLTF. This rearrangement joins TRBV29-1 to TRBJ2-6, with TRBD1 identical over 10 bases. The CDR3 extends over 16 amino acids. CDR1 and CDR2 (germline): SQVTM, ANQGSEA. After removal of 7 bases from V and 0 bases from J, the junction contained 6 bases not matched to a gene. Combining the CDR3 with reference TRBV29-1 and TRBJ2-6 gives the whole variable domain SAVISQKPSRDICQRGTSLTIQCQVDSQVTMMFWYRQQPGQSLTLIATANQGSEATYESGFVIDKFPISRPNLTFSTLTVSNMSPEDSSIYLCSAGDRGPSGANVLTFGAGSRLTVL.

The chain has TRBV28 and TRBJ2-1; TRBD1 agrees at 11 bases. The CDR3 loop spans 16 amino acids. CDR1 and CDR2 from the germline V gene are MDHEN and SYDVKM. The V and J ends lost 6 bases and 15 bases, in that order; junction bases with no gene match: 19. In DNA form, the CDR3 reads TGTGCCAGCAGCCTCCCGGGACAGGGGGTAGGTCTAGTGCGGTTCTTC. Protein sequence: CASSLPGQGVGLVRFF.

In its sample, this clonotype was seen many times. The chain uses TRBV7-6 and TRBJ2-3; the match to TRBD2 covers 13 bases. Germline CDR1 is SGHVS and CDR2 is FNYEAQ. V shed 3 bases, J shed 1 base, and the junction held 13 bases outside the gene matches. The CDR3 runs 20 residues. The DNA for the CDR3 is TGTGCCAGCAGCTTGCGAACTAGCGGGGGGGACTATCTTGGCACAGATACGCAGTATTTT. Amino acid sequence: CASSLRTSGGDYLGTDTQYF.

This clonotype has more than one count but fewer than ten. The chain carries TRBV29-1 and TRBJ2-7; 9 nucleotides agree with TRBD2. V shed 3 bases and J 2 bases; nucleotides not matched to a gene: 2. Germline values: CDR1 SQVTM, CDR2 ANQGSEA. This CDR3 region has 13 residues. CDR3 nucleotides: TGCAGCGTTGACGGCGGGGGGGCCTACGAGCAGTACTTC. It yields the protein CSVDGGGAYEQYF.

A few counts support this clonotype. The chain couples TRBV28 to TRBJ2-2; D uncertain. The CDR3 length is 15 residues. V dropped 2 bases and J dropped 5 bases, with 12 bases sitting between them. The germline CDR1 and CDR2 sequences are MDHEN and SYDVKM. The CDR3 DNA is TGTGCCAGCAGTTTAAACACCCTTGGGACCGGGGAGCTGTTTTTT. Protein sequence: CASSLNTLGTGELFF.

This clonotype was observed a few times. J is TRBJ1-5 and V is TRBV19; the D is unclear. V lost 3 bases and J lost 5, with 11 bases in between. Germline V gene lookup returns CDR1 LNHDA and CDR2 SQIVND (reference sequence). The CDR3 sequence is 14 residues long. The chain's CDR3 is CASSMGYPDQPQHF. In nucleotides, the CDR3 is TGTGCCAGTAGTATGGGATACCCAGATCAGCCCCAGCATTTT.

This clonotype was observed a handful of times. V usage is TRBV2 and J usage is TRBJ2-3; unclear D gene. This CDR3 comprises 11 residues. From germline, CDR1 is SNHLY and CDR2 FYNNEI. The germline V and J ends were trimmed by 7 bases and 4 bases, with 6 bases remaining between them. CDR3 protein: CASISADTQYF. The DNA of the CDR3 is TGTGCCAGCATTTCGGCAGATACGCAGTATTTT. Full variable domain (missing parts from reference TRBV2 and TRBJ2-3): EPEVTQTPSHQVTQMGQEVILRCVPISNHLYFYWYRQILGQKVEFLVSFYNNEISEKSEIFDDQFSVERPDGSNFTLKIRSTKLEDSAMYFCASISADTQYFGPGTRLTVL.

This clonotype was seen a handful of times. The chain has TRBV5-1 and TRBJ2-7; possibly TRBD1 for D (5 bases). The V end lost 7 bases, the J end lost 6 bases, and 17 bases lay between the germline ends. The CDR3 sequence is 13 residues long. Germline-derived CDR1 and CDR2 are SGHRS and YFSETQ. CDR3 sequence reads: CASRQGRLREQYF. The CDR3 bases are TGCGCCAGCCGGCAGGGAAGGCTACGCGAGCAGTACTTC. The whole variable domain, remainder taken from reference TRBV5-1 and TRBJ2-7, is KAGVTQTPRYLIKTRGQQVTLSCSPISGHRSVSWYQQTPGQGLQFLFEYFSETQRNKGNFPGRFSGRQFSNSRSEMNVSTLELGDSALYLCASRQGRLREQYFGPGTRLTVT.

In its sample, this clonotype was seen many times. The CDR3 sequence is CASRGGAWSTGELFF. The CDR3 DNA reads as TGTGCCAGCAGGGGAGGGGCTTGGAGCACCGGGGAGCTGTTTTTT. The gene calls are TRBV28 and TRBJ2-2; 7 nucleotides agree with TRBD2. Germline lookup yields CDR1 MDHEN and CDR2 SYDVKM. This CDR3 comprises 15 residues. V gave up 6 bases and J gave up 4 bases; unmatched junction bases: 8.

The chain has TRBV15 and TRBJ2-1; 9 nucleotides match TRBD2. From germline, CDR1 is LNHNV and CDR2 YYDKDF (reference sequence). The trim removed 3 bases at V and 7 bases at J, leaving 10 bases unmatched. The CDR3 runs to 16 residues. CDR3 nucleotide sequence: TGTGCCACCAGCAGCCCGGGACTAGCCGTGTCAAATGAGCAGTTCTTC. Protein product: CATSSPGLAVSNEQFF. Full variable domain (remainder filled in from reference TRBV15 and TRBJ2-1): DAMVIQNPRYQVTQFGKPVTLSCSQTLNHNVMYWYQQKSSQAPKLLFHYYDKDFNNEADTPDNFQSRRPNTSFCFLDIRSPGLGDTAMYLCATSSPGLAVSNEQFFGPGTRLTVL.

This chain connects TRBV3-1 to TRBJ2-2; 12 nucleotides agree with TRBD2. Germline V gives CDR1 LGHDT, CDR2 YNNKEL (reference sequence). V was pared by 0 bases and J by 1 base, with 6 bases of the junction left unmatched. The CDR3 has 19 residues. CDR3 loop: CASSQDGPSGRVNTGELFF. Written as DNA, the CDR3 is TGTGCCAGCAGCCAAGATGGGCCTAGCGGGAGGGTGAACACCGGGGAGCTGTTTTTT.